This TCR beta chain comes out of a study of technical replicates of blood from several donors. The protocol was immunoSEQ multiplex PCR, while the TCRdb copy is restricted to in-frame clones and leaves out a portion. The sample carries under 95,000 clones, about 94% recorded once. V lost 4 bases and J 2 bases, leaving 13 bases between the germline ends. The CDR3 is 15 residues long. The germline V gene encodes CDR1 KGHSH and CDR2 LQKENI. Material for sequencing was T cells isolated from PBMCs. This TCR was recovered from a human donor in good health. This rearrangement joins TRBV18 to TRBJ2-3; D may be TRBD1 (6 bases). CDR3 residues: CASSHGTFPTDTQYF. The CDR3 DNA is TGTGCCAGCTCACATGGGACATTTCCCACAGATACGCAGTATTTT.